What follows describes a single TCR beta chain. The specificity of this receptor is unknown. No much larger clone exists at a distance of one base, and base qualities are not known. Using the deep immunoSEQ assay, multiplex PCR amplified TCR CDR3 regions from genomic DNA. Genomic DNA extracted from each cell subset was distributed evenly over all wells of several immunoSEQ 96-well plates, and each plate served as one replicate. For sorted subsets, about 200 ng genomic DNA, equal to about 30,000 T cell genomes, was loaded into each replicate PCR. Purified libraries were quantified with a Qubit 3.0 fluorometer, sized on a Bioanalyzer 2100, and re-quantified with the KAPA Library Quantification kit. Every immunoSEQ 96-well plate was sequenced on a separate single-read 150-cycle Illumina NextSeq 550 flow cell. Regarding the original processing steps: The immunoSEQ output contained only junctional sequences without quality scores, so filtering could not match that applied to full-length reads. Sequences were annotated with PyIR, a Python wrapper for IgBLAST v1.9, using IMGT germline references to assign V/J genes and CDR3. Reads were removed for weak V/J assignments (E-value above 1e-6), missing CDR3, stop codons, out-of-frame junctions, or ambiguous translated residues. V3J clonotypes were defined by identical inferred V gene, J gene, and CDR3 amino acid sequence. The percentage overlap between two repertoires was calculated by dividing the number of shared unique clonotypes by the size of the smaller repertoire. Richness of each repertoire was evaluated using RTK rarefaction, the Chao1 estimator, and Recon v2.1 estimates of unobserved clonotypes. OLGA was used to compute generation probabilities for all TCRbeta clonotypes that the gDNA method yielded from a few donors. TCRdb carries this immuneACCESS record with in-frame sequences only. Its versions omit some clonotypes, under half of them owing to an unresolved V gene in the studies checked, with the rest unexplained. V and J calls and clone size come straight from that table; D and trimming were deduced from the DNA. For this sample there are approximately 980,000 clones; 76% appear just once. The ten largest clonotypes hold about 1.5% of the sample.

The CDR3, cysteine through phenylalanine, is 15 amino acids long. The sequence is cut down to CDR3 DNA, 45 bases in frame from base 1. V drops 3 bases and J drops 3 bases, leaving 15 bases in between. CDR1 and CDR2, per the germline V gene (reference sequence), are GTSNPN and SVGIG. This entry is derived from a study of shared clonotypes between healthy human individuals (dated by TCRdb to about 2020). Study-level background: The cohort included a few men and a couple of women between 18 and 49 years of age. For each donor, CD4 naive and CD4 memory were each run on three plates, CD8 naive on two plates, and CD8 memory on one plate. To estimate repertoire size and how much clonotype sharing occurs between individuals, the study deeply sequenced the blood TCR repertoires of roughly 5 healthy adults. Libraries were prepared and TCR repertoires were sequenced by different laboratories using diverse techniques, in order to increase sequencing depth and limit assay-specific biases. Leukapheresis yielded between about 0.94 and 8.9 billion PBMCs per donor.

The donors were healthy, HIV-negative adults who had no recently reported acute infections or vaccinations. Every donor was a Caucasian adult residing in Nashville, Tennessee, USA. CD4+ T cells were enriched by magnetic negative selection, after which naive cells were positively selected on CD45RA and the negative fraction was taken as the memory subset. Blood was obtained by leukapheresis, after which PBMCs were separated by Ficoll-Histopaque density gradient centrifugation and cryopreserved in liquid nitrogen vapor phase. Analytical flow cytometry was used to check the purity and quantity of every magnetically sorted T cell population. From each sorted fraction, genomic DNA was isolated and quantified by UV absorbance on a Nanodrop 2000c. Here is what the overall study found, with its caveats: Because the study included a small number of donors, the genetic and exposure-history diversity represented was limited. Around 5% of naive CD4, 3.5% of naive CD8, 2.3% of memory CD4, and about 0.4% of memory CD8 clonotypes were shared across a few donors. Even with the large sequencing depth, rarefaction of the sorted-subset datasets indicated that sequencing was incomplete. Naive subsets generally had larger estimated clonotype richness than memory subsets did. Only blood was sampled, and tissue TCR repertoires likely differ from those in blood. Based on pairwise subsampling, the degree of clonotype sharing among donors was expected to be affected by sequencing depth. Compared with non-shared clonotypes, the clonotypes found in all four sorted-subset donors had higher generation probabilities.

This TCR derives from a man between 18 and 35 years old in good health. The specimen was memory CD4+ T cells sorted from blood. The cell subset or site label of this sample denotes: CD45RA-negative fraction. The chain is encoded by TRBV30 joined to TRBJ2-1, with a weak D call of TRBD2 (6 bases match). The CDR3 protein sequence reads: CAWSLAASLYNEQFF. The DNA sequence follows: TGTGCCTGGAGCTTAGCGGCCAGCCTCTACAATGAGCAGTTCTTC.